These 19 T cell receptor beta chains were all obtained from the same sample, sequenced in a study of blood T cell repertoires in COVID-19. Measured with immunoSEQ multiplex PCR; TCRdb has only the in-frame clones, and not every one. The top ten hold about 20% of the sample, which has roughly 160,000 clones, less than 80% seen once. Material: PBMCs or T cells enriched from blood (not recorded which). The source is a woman in her seventies in a cohort exposed to, infected with or recovered from COVID-19 (not recorded which).

The chain employs TRBV2 and TRBJ1-3; D is ambiguous. Germline lookup yields CDR1 SNHLY and CDR2 FYNNEI. This CDR3 spans 14 amino acids. Between the trimmed V and J ends, which lost 4 bases and 0 bases, there was a span of 7 bases. In DNA form, the CDR3 reads TGTGCCAGCAGTGTTGAGTCCTCTGGAAACACCATATATTTT. Translating gives CASSVESSGNTIYF.

CDR3 amino acids: CASSIDPTSTDTQYF. DNA for the CDR3: TGTGCCAGTAGTATCGACCCGACTAGCACAGATACGCAGTATTTT. The chain recombines TRBV19 with TRBJ2-3; D uncertain. Germline CDR1 reads LNHDA; CDR2 reads SQIVND (reference sequence). The CDR3 extends over 15 amino acids. Trimming removed 3 bases from V and 0 bases from J, with 10 bases in between.

This chain links TRBV7-9 with TRBJ2-7; 12 nucleotides align to TRBD1. Losses at the gene ends were 7 bases for V and 5 bases for J; bases not matched to a gene: 3. This CDR3 contains 13 residues. Germline V lookup: CDR1 SEHNR, CDR2 FQNEAQ (reference sequence). CDR3 sequence: CASTGQGAHEQYF. CDR3 coding DNA: TGTGCCAGCACGGGACAGGGGGCCCACGAGCAGTACTTC.

The chain recombines TRBV5-1 with TRBJ2-7; possibly TRBD2 for D (5 bases). Deletions cut 7 bases from V and 3 bases from J, with 14 bases between. Germline lookup yields CDR1 SGHRS and CDR2 YFSETQ. CDR3 length: 13 amino acids. CDR3 nucleotide sequence: TGCGCCAGCCAAGCGGTGAACGACTACGAGCAGTACTTC. Protein product: CASQAVNDYEQYF.

The V gene is TRBV9, the J gene TRBJ2-1; a weak D match, TRBD2 (6 bases). The CDR3 extends over 14 amino acids. Germline CDR1 is SGDLS and CDR2 is YYNGEE. V lost 4 bases and J 9 bases, leaving 17 bases between the germline ends. The chain's CDR3 is CASSPRLEVSEQFF. The CDR3 region has the DNA TGTGCCAGCAGCCCCCGACTAGAAGTCAGTGAGCAGTTCTTC.

The rearrangement uses TRBV7-2 and TRBJ1-4, with unresolved D. Looked up from germline, CDR1 is SGHTA and CDR2 is FQGNSA. The ends were cut back, 7 bases at V and 3 bases at J, with 9 bases in the middle. This CDR3 spans 13 amino acids. CDR3 sequence (DNA): TGTGCCAGCAACGGGGAGGCTAATGAAAAACTGTTTTTT. Amino acid sequence: CASNGEANEKLFF.

The rearrangement uses TRBV18 and TRBJ2-1; D unresolved. Trimming pared 5 bases from V and 7 bases from J, leaving 15 bases between. Germline CDR1 and CDR2: KGHSH and LQKENI. The CDR3 covers 14 residues. This CDR3 is CASSSGSAGNEQFF. The CDR3 nucleotides read TGTGCCAGCTCATCCGGGTCCGCCGGGAATGAGCAGTTCTTC.

The CDR3 here is CASSVEQGAYTGELFF. As DNA, the CDR3 is TGTGCCAGCAGCGTAGAACAGGGGGCGTACACCGGGGAGCTGTTTTTT. This chain connects TRBV9 to TRBJ2-2, with 9 bases aligning to TRBD1. In germline, CDR1 is SGDLS, CDR2 YYNGEE. This CDR3 region has 16 residues. J was trimmed by 3 bases and V by 0 bases; bases with no gene match: 3.

This chain uses TRBV4-3 with TRBJ2-6; no firm D call. The CDR3 consists of 17 residues. Germline V gene data show CDR1 as LGHNA and CDR2 as YSLEER. Between the trimmed V and J ends, which lost 0 bases and 2 bases, there was a span of 11 bases. CDR3 bases: TGCGCCAGCAGCCAAGATAGTCGGAGCACTGGGGCCAACGTCCTGACTTTC. This gives the protein CASSQDSRSTGANVLTF.

V is TRBV5-1 and J is TRBJ1-2; 9 bases fit TRBD1. The CDR3 spans 18 residues. Germline-derived CDR1 and CDR2 are SGHRS and YFSETQ. Losses at the gene ends were 2 bases for V and 3 bases for J; bases not matched to a gene: 14. The CDR3 region has the DNA TGCGCCAGCAGCTTCAGTATCGGGACAGGGACTGTACACTATGGCTACACCTTC. Protein sequence: CASSFSIGTGTVHYGYTF. The variable domain in full, completed from reference TRBV5-1 and TRBJ1-2, reads KAGVTQTPRYLIKTRGQQVTLSCSPISGHRSVSWYQQTPGQGLQFLFEYFSETQRNKGNFPGRFSGRQFSNSRSEMNVSTLELGDSALYLCASSFSIGTGTVHYGYTFGSGTRLTVV.

As concerns this clone: The junction and the germline gene differ at one end; a read error may be behind it. The chain has TRBV24-1 and TRBJ2-4, with TRBD2 matching over 8 bases. CDR1 is KGHDR and CDR2 is SFDVKD in the germline V gene. The length of the CDR3 is 12 residues. As DNA, the CDR3 is TGTGCCACCAGTGACGGACTAGCCGAGAAGGACTTC. Translated, it gives CATSDGLAEKDF.

This clone was seen a few times. The chain has TRBV5-4 and TRBJ2-4; TRBD1 might be the D (6 bases). The CDR3 sequence is 16 residues long. Germline V CDR1 and CDR2: SGHNT, YYREEE (reference sequence). Trimming left V 5 bases short and J 1 base short, with 16 bases between. CDR3 in DNA: TGTGCCAGCAGTCCCCGAGGGGGTTTGGCCAAAAACATTCAGTACTTC. This codes for CASSPRGGLAKNIQYF. Using reference TRBV5-4 and TRBJ2-4 for the parts outside the CDR3, the full variable domain is ETGVTQSPTHLIKTRGQQVTLRCSSQSGHNTVSWYQQALGQGPQFIFQYYREEENGRGNFPPRFSGLQFPNYSSELNVNALELDDSALYLCASSPRGGLAKNIQYFGAGTRLSVL.

The V and J genes are TRBV18 and TRBJ2-3; TRBD2 aligns across 7 bases. The CDR3 extends over 15 amino acids. Germline assignment: CDR1 KGHSH and CDR2 LQKENI. With V trimmed by 0 bases and J by 5 bases, 5 bases remained unmatched. Here the CDR3 reads CASSPPMSGGDTQYF. Here the CDR3 DNA reads TGTGCCAGCTCACCACCGATGTCGGGGGGAGATACGCAGTATTTT. The full variable domain, with the rest looked up from reference TRBV18 and TRBJ2-3, is NAGVMQNPRHLVRRRGQEARLRCSPMKGHSHVYWYRQLPEEGLKFMVYLQKENIIDESGMPKERFSAEFPKEGPSILRIQQVVRGDSAAYFCASSPPMSGGDTQYFGPGTRLTVL.

The sample holds a few counts of this clone. The rearrangement joins TRBV12-5 to TRBJ2-7; 7 positions agree with TRBD2. The V gene's germline CDR1 is LGHNT and CDR2 FRNRAP. The CDR3 totals 13 residues. The V gene end was trimmed by 0 bases and the J gene end by 6 bases; junction bases not matched to a gene: 2. Written as DNA, the CDR3 is TGTGCTAGTGGTTTGGTAGGCGGGAGCGAGCAGTACTTC. Residues: CASGLVGGSEQYF.

This clone occurred once. J is TRBJ2-7 and V is TRBV7-2; TRBD2 agrees at 11 bases. The CDR3 spans 15 residues. Germline V gene sequence: CDR1 SGHTA, CDR2 FQGNSA. V lost 0 bases to trimming and J lost 3 bases; unmatched junction nucleotides: 1. The CDR3 DNA sequence: TGTGCCAGCAGCTTAGCCCTAGCGGGAGGCTACGAGCAGTACTTC. It specifies CASSLALAGGYEQYF.

The chain joins TRBV6-5 to TRBJ2-7; 11 bases align to TRBD2. Germline V gene sequence: CDR1 MNHEY, CDR2 SVGAGI. The CDR3 runs to 14 residues. V gave up 8 bases and J gave up 0 bases; unmatched junction bases: 3. The CDR3 spells CASLAGGFSYEQYF. The CDR3 DNA follows: TGTGCCAGCTTAGCGGGAGGGTTCTCCTACGAGCAGTACTTC.

The CDR3 sequence: CASSFRDRGGEQFF. In nucleotides, the CDR3 is TGTGCCAGCAGTTTCCGGGACAGGGGTGGTGAGCAGTTCTTC. J is TRBJ2-1 and V is TRBV6-5; 10 nucleotides line up with TRBD1. With 4 bases clipped from V and 9 bases from J, the junction kept 6 bases outside the gene matches. In germline, CDR1 is MNHEY, CDR2 SVGAGI. CDR3 size: 14 residues.

V usage is TRBV6-5 and J usage is TRBJ1-1, with 7 bases fitting TRBD1. The CDR3 has 14 residues. The V gene end was trimmed by 2 bases and the J gene end by 2 bases; junction bases not matched to a gene: 2. Per germline, CDR1 MNHEY and CDR2 SVGAGI. CDR3 region: CASSYPGGNTEAFF. Here the CDR3 DNA reads TGTGCCAGCAGTTACCCAGGGGGAAACACTGAAGCTTTCTTT.

The chain couples TRBV7-9 to TRBJ1-2, with D perhaps matching TRBD1 (6 bases). Germline V lookup: CDR1 SEHNR, CDR2 FQNEAQ (reference sequence). This CDR3 contains 14 residues. Between the trimmed V and J ends, which lost 1 base and 10 bases, there was a span of 16 bases. This chain's CDR3 is CASSLGDRLYPYTF. DNA of the CDR3: TGTGCCAGCAGCTTAGGAGACAGGCTCTATCCCTACACCTTC.